The clone carrying this T cell receptor beta chain was seen more than once but under ten times. Its antigen is not known. This entry belongs to a study of response to subunit inactivated influenza vaccine. Study-wide points: Seasonal influenza vaccination, on each occasion, was suggested by the authors to recruit few new T cells.

The CDR3 runs 17 residues. Between the trimmed V and J ends, which lost 2 bases and 5 bases, there was a span of 16 bases. Germline V gene data show CDR1 as LGHNA and CDR2 as YNFKEQ. MiXCR, run by TCRdb on the RT-PCR reads, gives a single entry per CDR3 protein. The top ten hold approximately 10% of the sample, which has some 800,000 distinct CDR3 sequences, roughly 20% seen once. Sequences were derived from PBMCs from blood, sampled more than 4 days after vaccination. The origin of this receptor is a man aged 50 or older who received an inactivated influenza vaccine. The V gene is TRBV4-2, the J gene TRBJ1-6; the D is unclear. CDR3 in amino acids: CASSQWPRVIDNSPLHF. DNA of the CDR3: TGTGCCAGCAGCCAATGGCCGAGGGTAATCGATAATTCACCCCTCCACTTT.